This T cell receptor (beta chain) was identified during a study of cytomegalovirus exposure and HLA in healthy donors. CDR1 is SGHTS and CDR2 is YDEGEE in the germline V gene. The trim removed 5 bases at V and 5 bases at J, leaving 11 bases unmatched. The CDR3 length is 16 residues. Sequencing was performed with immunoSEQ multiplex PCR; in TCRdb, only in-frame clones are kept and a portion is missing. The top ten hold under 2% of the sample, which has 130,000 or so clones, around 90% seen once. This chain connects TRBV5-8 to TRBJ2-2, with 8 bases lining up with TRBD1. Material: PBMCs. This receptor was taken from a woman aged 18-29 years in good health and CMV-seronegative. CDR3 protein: CASRRGQVGWTGELFF. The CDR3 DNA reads TGTGCCAGCAGGAGGGGACAGGTTGGTTGGACCGGGGAGCTGTTTTTT.